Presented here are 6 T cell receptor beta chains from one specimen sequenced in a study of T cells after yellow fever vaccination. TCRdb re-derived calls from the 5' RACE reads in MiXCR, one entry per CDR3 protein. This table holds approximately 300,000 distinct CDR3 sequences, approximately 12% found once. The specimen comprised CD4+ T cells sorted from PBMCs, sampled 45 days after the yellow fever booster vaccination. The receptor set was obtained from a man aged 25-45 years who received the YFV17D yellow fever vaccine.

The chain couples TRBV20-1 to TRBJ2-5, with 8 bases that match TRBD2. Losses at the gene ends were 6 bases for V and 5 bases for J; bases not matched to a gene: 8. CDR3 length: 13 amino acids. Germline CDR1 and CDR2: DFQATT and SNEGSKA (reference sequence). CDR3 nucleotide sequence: TGCAGTGCAAGCCGGGAGGGCCGGGAGACCCAGTACTTC. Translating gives CSASREGRETQYF.

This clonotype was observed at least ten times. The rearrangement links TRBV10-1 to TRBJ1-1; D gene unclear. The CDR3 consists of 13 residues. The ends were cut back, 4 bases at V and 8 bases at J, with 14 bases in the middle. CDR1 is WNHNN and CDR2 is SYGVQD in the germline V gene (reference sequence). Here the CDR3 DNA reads TGCGCCAGCAGTGTTGGCGCTGCCACGGAAGCTTTCTTT. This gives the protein CASSVGAATEAFF.

For the CDR3, the DNA is TGTGCCAGCAGCTTCCGGACAGGGGCCGCCACAGATACGCAGTATTTT. Translating gives CASSFRTGAATDTQYF. V usage is TRBV7-2 and J usage is TRBJ2-3; TRBD1 matches 9 bases. The CDR3 is 16 amino acids. Germline V gene data show CDR1 as SGHTA and CDR2 as FQGNSA. Trimming took 3 bases from V and 2 from J; bases not matched to a gene: 6.

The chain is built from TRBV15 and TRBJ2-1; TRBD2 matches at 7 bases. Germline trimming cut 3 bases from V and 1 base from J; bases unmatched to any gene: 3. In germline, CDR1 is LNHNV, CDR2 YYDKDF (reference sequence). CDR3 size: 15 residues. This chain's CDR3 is CATSSGGSSYNEQFF. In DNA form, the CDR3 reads TGTGCCACCAGCAGCGGCGGGAGTTCCTACAATGAGCAGTTCTTC. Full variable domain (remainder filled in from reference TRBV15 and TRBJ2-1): DAMVIQNPRYQVTQFGKPVTLSCSQTLNHNVMYWYQQKSSQAPKLLFHYYDKDFNNEADTPDNFQSRRPNTSFCFLDIRSPGLGDTAMYLCATSSGGSSYNEQFFGPGTRLTVL.

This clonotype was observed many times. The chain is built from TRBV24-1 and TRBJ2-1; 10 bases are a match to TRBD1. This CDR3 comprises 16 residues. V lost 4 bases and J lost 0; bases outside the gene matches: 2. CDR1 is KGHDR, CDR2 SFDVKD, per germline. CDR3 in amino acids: CATSDRTGGSYNEQFF. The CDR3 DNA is TGTGCCACCAGTGACCGGACAGGGGGCTCCTACAATGAGCAGTTCTTC.

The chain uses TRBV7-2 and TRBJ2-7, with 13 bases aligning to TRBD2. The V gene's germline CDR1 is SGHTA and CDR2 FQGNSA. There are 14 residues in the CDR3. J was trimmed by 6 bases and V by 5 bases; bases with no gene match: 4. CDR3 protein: CASSIRTSGGEQYF. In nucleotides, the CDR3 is TGTGCCAGCAGCATCCGGACTAGCGGGGGCGAGCAGTACTTC.